A selection of T cell receptor beta chains follows, all from one sample in a study of OX40 agonist ivuxolimab in advanced cancers. Only in-frame clones appear in the TCRdb table, and some are missing; sequencing was by immunoSEQ multiplex PCR. The profile shows 20,000 to 25,000 clones, over 70% of them singletons. The sample in question was CD4+ or CD8+ T cells sorted from blood, obtained in a trial of the OX40 agonist ivuxolimab. These receptors all stem from an adult with an advanced solid tumor such as melanoma, head and neck, liver or kidney cancer. The CDR3 runs from the conserved cysteine through the conserved F or W. The D gene is left open where the match is weak. Only part of the rows carry a size: once, few, many, or a class if the clone is expanded.

d_call,j_call,clone_size,v_call,cdr3_nt,cdr3_aa
.,TRBJ1-2,.,TRBV4-3,TGCGCCAGCAGCCAAGATGCCGGGACGGATGCTTTCTATGGCTACACCTTC,CASSQDAGTDAFYGYTF
.,TRBJ2-7,.,TRBV5-6,TGTGCCAGCAGCTTTGGGGCAGACGAGCAGTACTTC,CASSFGADEQYF
.,TRBJ2-7,.,TRBV19,TGTGCCAGTAGTATAGGACTAGTCTACGAGCAGTACTTC,CASSIGLVYEQYF
.,TRBJ2-7,.,TRBV7-6,TGTGCCAGCAGCCCGGAGAACCGGGCGGCCTACGAGCAGTACTTC,CASSPENRAAYEQYF
TRBD2,TRBJ2-3,.,TRBV27,TGTGCCAGCAGTTCCATCACTAGCGGGGGGTACACAGATACGCAGTATTTT,CASSSITSGGYTDTQYF
.,TRBJ1-5,.,TRBV11-2,TGTGCCAGCAGCCCGGGCCCCGAGGGCCCGAGCAATCAGCCCCAGCATTTT,CASSPGPEGPSNQPQHF
.,TRBJ1-3,.,TRBV11-2,TGTGCCAGCAGCTTGGGTCTCGGACCCGGAAACACCATATATTTT,CASSLGLGPGNTIYF
TRBD1,TRBJ1-5,once,TRBV5-6,TGTGCCAGCAGCTCCGGGACAGGGAGAGACAATCAGCCCCAGCATTTT,CASSSGTGRDNQPQHF
.,TRBJ2-7,.,TRBV27,TGTGCCAGCAGTGGGGCGGACGGGGCCTCCTACGAGCAGTACTTC,CASSGADGASYEQYF
.,TRBJ2-7,.,TRBV27,TGTGCCAGCAGTTTCGCAGAATCGACCTACGAGCAGTACTTC,CASSFAESTYEQYF
TRBD2,TRBJ2-1,few,TRBV11-2,TGTGCCAGCAGCTTTTTCGCTAGCGGGAGAAATGAGCAGTTCTTC,CASSFFASGRNEQFF
.,TRBJ1-5,once,TRBV28,TGTGCCAGTCATCCAGTTTATAGCAATCAGCCCCAGCATTTT,CASHPVYSNQPQHF
TRBD1,TRBJ2-7,.,TRBV6-1,TGTGCCATACGGGACAGGGATGGGGACGAGCAGTACTTC,CAIRDRDGDEQYF
TRBD1,TRBJ2-2,.,TRBV27,TGTGCCAGCAGTTTAGGGACAGGGCACGGGGAGCTGTTTTTT,CASSLGTGHGELFF
.,TRBJ1-2,.,TRBV7-3,TGTGCCAGCAGCTCTTCCGGGACTGCCTATGGCTACACCTTC,CASSSSGTAYGYTF
.,TRBJ2-7,few,TRBV6-6,TGTGCCAGCAGTTTACTCAAGGGTTACGAGCAGTACTTC,CASSLLKGYEQYF
.,TRBJ2-1,.,TRBV7-3,TGTGCCAGCAGCTTGGAGGGAGGCTGGAGCTCCTACAATGAGCAGTTCTTC,CASSLEGGWSSYNEQFF
TRBD2,TRBJ2-1,few,TRBV27,TGTGCCAGCGGGGCGGGGGGTGTTTACAATGAGCAGTTCTTC,CASGAGGVYNEQFF
.,TRBJ2-1,few,TRBV30,TGTGCCTGGAGTCCCCTTTATGAGCAGTTCTTC,CAWSPLYEQFF
.,TRBJ2-3,.,TRBV5-6,TGTGCCAGCACCCCTGGGGGCGCAGATACGCAGTATTTT,CASTPGGADTQYF
.,TRBJ2-7,.,TRBV18,TGTGCCAGCTCCCCTGATGACAGCTACGAGCAGTACTTC,CASSPDDSYEQYF
.,TRBJ2-7,.,TRBV19,TGTGCCAGTAACGATGACAGCTACGAGCAGTACTTC,CASNDDSYEQYF
.,TRBJ2-7,once,TRBV9,TGTGCCAGCAGCGTTACAGATTCTTTCCACTACGAGCAGTACTTC,CASSVTDSFHYEQYF
.,TRBJ1-2,.,TRBV9,TGTGCCAGTGGACTACAGGGAAGAAATGGCTACACCTTC,CASGLQGRNGYTF
.,TRBJ1-1,many,TRBV19,TGTGCCAGTAGTCACCTGAACACTGAAGCTTTCTTT,CASSHLNTEAFF
TRBD2,TRBJ2-5,.,TRBV6-6,TGTGCCAGCAGTTGGCTAGCGGGGGCCGTCCCAGAGACCCAGTACTTC,CASSWLAGAVPETQYF
.,TRBJ2-7,.,TRBV11-2,TGTGCCAGCAGCTTAGACAGTCCGGAGCAGTACTTC,CASSLDSPEQYF
.,TRBJ1-6,.,TRBV6-5,TGTGCCAGCAGTCTCACAGGGACCGGATCACCCCTCCACTTT,CASSLTGTGSPLHF
.,TRBJ2-3,.,TRBV11-2,TGTGCCAGCAGCCCGGGCGGGGATACGCAGTATTTT,CASSPGGDTQYF
TRBD2,TRBJ2-5,.,TRBV7-8,TGTGCCAGCATTGGCGGGGGACTAGCGGGAGAGAGGCTCCAAGAGACCCAGTACTTC,CASIGGGLAGERLQETQYF
.,TRBJ2-7,.,TRBV6-6,TGTGCCAGCAGTTACAGTGGTGAGCAGTACTTC,CASSYSGEQYF
.,TRBJ2-5,.,TRBV27,TGTGCCAGCAGTCAAACTAGGTGGGGCGGGACCCAGTACTTC,CASSQTRWGGTQYF